This TCR beta chain was captured in a study of T cells in Graves' hyperthyroidism and ophthalmopathy. Template material for amplifying TCR beta CDR3 regions consisted of RNA transcripts. HTBI primers were used for first-round RT-PCR of the TCR CDR3. TCRdb independently ran MiXCR on the multiplex PCR reads; one entry per CDR3 protein. The data show 700,000 or so distinct CDR3 sequences, with over 15% seen just once and under 9.5% held by the top ten. This clonotype was seen repeatedly, ten times or more. What it binds is not known. Patients were excluded for uncontrolled infection, other autoimmune disease, pregnancy or lactation. Used for diagnoses were clinical symptoms, serum thyroxine and TRAb, thyroid ultrasound and orbital computed tomography. Study-wide results and caveats: Most thyroid clonotypes that were expanded above 0.001 also turned up in blood. A model of 13 V-J features distinguished ophthalmopathy from stable hyperthyroidism.

This receptor was taken from a man between 18 and 29 years old with Graves' hyperthyroidism. Input material: blood.

In DNA, the CDR3 is TGTGCCAGCAGTTACTCGTTTCATCAGCCCCAGCATTTT. This codes for CASSYSFHQPQHF. The V call is TRBV6-6, the J call TRBJ1-5, with no clear D. Trimming removed 0 bases from V and 5 bases from J, with 5 bases in between. The germline gives CDR1 MNHNY, CDR2 SVGAGI (reference sequence). This CDR3 has 13 residues.